What follows are 8 T cell receptor beta chains derived from one specimen sequenced in a study of blood T cells in healthy people across ages. PCR was performed a second time for about 7 to 11 cycles using a sample-barcoded 5' primer and a J-beta primer mix. TCRdb called the 5' RACE reads again in MiXCR, with one record for every CDR3 protein. This sample has 650,000 to 1,000,000 distinct CDR3 sequences, with approximately 35% found just once. The sample was blood. Receptors were obtained from a man between 18 and 35 years old in good health.

The genes are TRBV7-9 and TRBJ1-1; D gene unclear. This CDR3 contains 12 residues. The germline CDR1 and CDR2 sequences are SEHNR and FQNEAQ (reference sequence). The V end was cut by 3 bases, the J end by 5 bases, with 7 bases between. The CDR3: CASSLGMTEAFF. The CDR3 region has the DNA TGTGCCAGCAGCTTGGGGATGACTGAAGCTTTCTTT.

This clonotype has ten or more counts. The J gene is TRBJ2-4, the V gene TRBV10-3, with D hard to call. Germline CDR1 and CDR2: ENHRY and SYGVKD. The CDR3 has 22 residues. V lost 0 bases and J 3 bases, leaving 30 bases between the germline ends. CDR3 in DNA: TGTGCCATCAGTGAGTCCCCCCGGTGGCCATGTCGGCCCCCCCCACGCAAAAACATTCAGTACTTC. Amino acid sequence: CAISESPRWPCRPPPRKNIQYF.

The chain recombines TRBV4-1 with TRBJ1-3, with unresolved D. The CDR3 has 16 amino acids. Germline-derived CDR1 and CDR2 are MGHRA and YSYEKL. V was shortened by 0 bases and J by 1 base, with 10 bases between the two germline ends. The CDR3: CASSQDRALSGNTIYF. The CDR3 coding sequence is TGCGCCAGCAGCCAAGACCGAGCGTTATCTGGAAACACCATATATTTT.

V gene TRBV29-1 combines with J gene TRBJ1-5; 9 bases agree with TRBD1. V dropped 3 bases and J dropped 11; count of bases not matched to a gene: 11. Looked up from germline, CDR1 is SQVTM and CDR2 is ANQGSEA. This CDR3 is 14 amino acids long. The CDR3 DNA sequence: TGCAGCGTTGAGACCGGGACAGGGAGTAGGACCCAGCATTTT. Residues: CSVETGTGSRTQHF.

Comments on this clonotype: One junction end disagrees with the germline gene, perhaps due to a read error. The chain uses TRBV7-9 and TRBJ2-2; the match to TRBD1 covers 8 bases. Germline V gives CDR1 SEHNR, CDR2 FQNEAQ (reference sequence). This CDR3 region has 15 residues. CDR3 in amino acids: CASSPRTGNAGELFF. CDR3 DNA: TGTGCCAGCAGCCCAAGGACAGGGAACGCCGGGGAGCTGTTTTTT.

This clonotype was detected ten times or more. The J gene is TRBJ1-1, the V gene TRBV12-3 or TRBV12-4, with 9 nucleotides matching TRBD1. The CDR3 runs 14 residues. V lost 4 bases and J lost 4; bases outside the gene matches: 4. DNA of the CDR3: TGTGCCAGCAGTTCAGACAGGGGGTTCACTGAAGCTTTCTTT. Translating it yields CASSSDRGFTEAFF.

The rearrangement links TRBV2 to TRBJ2-1, with TRBD1 as a possible D gene (5 bases). Trimming left V 7 bases short and J 9 bases short, with 19 bases between. Per the germline V gene, CDR1 is SNHLY and CDR2 is FYNNEI. The CDR3 runs 14 residues. CDR3 nucleotide sequence: TGTGCCAGCACACCCATAGGCAGGGAAGGTGAGCAGTTCTTC. The encoded protein is CASTPIGREGEQFF. Full variable domain (remainder filled in from reference TRBV2 and TRBJ2-1): EPEVTQTPSHQVTQMGQEVILRCVPISNHLYFYWYRQILGQKVEFLVSFYNNEISEKSEIFDDQFSVERPDGSNFTLKIRSTKLEDSAMYFCASTPIGREGEQFFGPGTRLTVL.

Remarks on this clonotype: One end of the junction does not line up with germline, which may come from a read error. This sequence joins TRBV12-3 or TRBV12-4 and TRBJ2-7, with 8 nucleotides matching TRBD1. The CDR3 has 16 residues. CDR3 DNA sequence: TGTGCCAGCAGTTTCCAGGGGGCAGGGCTCTCCCACGAGCAGTACTTC. Translating gives CASSFQGAGLSHEQYF.